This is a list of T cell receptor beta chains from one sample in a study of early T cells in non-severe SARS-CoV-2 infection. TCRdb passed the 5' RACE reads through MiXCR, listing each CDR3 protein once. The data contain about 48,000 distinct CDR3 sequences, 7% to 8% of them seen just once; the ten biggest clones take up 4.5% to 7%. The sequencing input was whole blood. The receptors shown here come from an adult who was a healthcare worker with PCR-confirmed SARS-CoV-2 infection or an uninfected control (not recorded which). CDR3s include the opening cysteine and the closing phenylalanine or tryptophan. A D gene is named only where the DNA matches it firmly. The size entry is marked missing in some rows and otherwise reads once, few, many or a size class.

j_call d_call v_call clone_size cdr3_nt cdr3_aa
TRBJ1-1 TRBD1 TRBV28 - TGTGCCAGCAGTTTCCCCGGACAGGGGAACACTGAAGCTTTCTTT CASSFPGQGNTEAFF
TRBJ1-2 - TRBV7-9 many TGTGCCAGCAGCTCACATGGACAGATCTTCTATGGCTACACCTTC CASSSHGQIFYGYTF
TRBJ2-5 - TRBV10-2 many TGCGCCAGCAGTGAGCTGCAGGGACAAGAGACCCAGTACTTC CASSELQGQETQYF
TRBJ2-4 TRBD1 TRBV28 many TGTGCCAGCAGTTTATTTGGGACAGGGAATAAAAACATTCAGTACTTC CASSLFGTGNKNIQYF
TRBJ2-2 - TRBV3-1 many TGTGCCAGCAGCCAGAACGGGGGCGGCGGGGAGCTGTTTTTT CASSQNGGGGELFF
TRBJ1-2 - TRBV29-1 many TGCAGCGTTGAAGGAGGGAACTTC CSVEGGNF
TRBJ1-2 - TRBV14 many TGTGCCAGCAGCCAAGAGTGGGAAGGCTACACCTTC CASSQEWEGYTF
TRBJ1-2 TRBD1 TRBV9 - TGTGCCGGCAGCGCCGGGACAGATTATGGCTACACCTTC CAGSAGTDYGYTF
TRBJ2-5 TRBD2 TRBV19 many TGTGCCAGTAGTGCGTCCTGGACTAGCGGGGGAGAGACCCAGTACTTC CASSASWTSGGETQYF
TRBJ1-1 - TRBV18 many TGTGCCAGCTCACCACTGAGGGGGGACACTGAAGCTTTCTTT CASSPLRGDTEAFF
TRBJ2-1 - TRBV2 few TGTGCCAGCAGTGCAAGCACCTACAATGAGCAGTTCTTC CASSASTYNEQFF
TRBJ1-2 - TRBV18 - TGTGCCAGCTCACCAGGGGGCAACTATGGCTACACCTTC CASSPGGNYGYTF
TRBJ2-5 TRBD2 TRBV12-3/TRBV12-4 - TGTGCCAACAGTTTTAGCGGGGGGGCTGGGGAGACCCAGTACTTC CANSFSGGAGETQYF
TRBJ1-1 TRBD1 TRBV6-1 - TGTGCCAGCAGTGGAGCCCGGGACAGGGGGGTAACTTTCTTT CASSGARDRGVTFF
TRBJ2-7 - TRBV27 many TGTGCCAGCAGTTCACTTAGCTACGAGCAGTACTTC CASSSLSYEQYF
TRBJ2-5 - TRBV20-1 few TGCAGTGCTAGAGAAGGGACACGAGGAAAGACCCAGTACTTC CSAREGTRGKTQYF
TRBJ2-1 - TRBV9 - TGTGCCAGCAGCGTAGCGGAAGGGGAGCAGTTCTTC CASSVAEGEQFF